The rows below give T cell receptor beta chains drawn from one sample of a study of cytomegalovirus exposure and HLA in healthy donors. Method: immunoSEQ multiplex PCR; TCRdb's copy keeps in-frame clones and lacks some. The sample holds 280,000 or so clones, around 89% seen once. The sample was PBMCs. The receptors were gathered from a woman aged 18-30 years in good health and CMV-seronegative. CDR3s include the opening cysteine and the closing phenylalanine or tryptophan. The order of the fields is D gene, clone size, CDR3 length, J gene, V gene, CDR3 protein, CDR3 DNA. D genes are given only for firm matches. Size tells how often a clone was seen (once, few, many) or the class of an expanded clone, and some rows leave it out.

NA NA 15 TRBJ1-1 TRBV28 CASSLTPGMNTEAFF TGTGCCAGCAGTTTAACCCCGGGGATGAACACTGAAGCTTTCTTT
TRBD2 NA 17 TRBJ2-1 TRBV7-9 CASSLGGGTSGHNEQFF TGTGCCAGCAGCTTAGGAGGGGGGACTAGCGGTCACAATGAGCAGTTCTTC
NA NA 15 TRBJ1-2 TRBV28 CASRTQAVGGYGYTF TGTGCCAGCAGGACACAAGCGGTCGGAGGCTATGGCTACACCTTC
NA NA 15 TRBJ2-1 TRBV4-3 CASSQDRGLHNEQFF TGCGCCAGCAGCCAAGATCGGGGACTGCACAATGAGCAGTTCTTC
NA NA 14 TRBJ1-5 TRBV13 CASSEGLQNQPQHF TGTGCCAGCAGCGAGGGACTCCAAAATCAGCCCCAGCATTTT
NA NA 13 TRBJ1-1 TRBV2 CARAQRLGGEAFF TGTGCCAGGGCACAGCGTCTCGGGGGTGAAGCTTTCTTT
TRBD2 NA 13 TRBJ2-5 TRBV2 CASSTGGRETQYF TGTGCCAGCAGTACGGGGGGAAGGGAGACCCAGTACTTC
NA NA 13 TRBJ2-7 TRBV19 CASSIEDSYEQYF TGTGCCAGTAGTATCGAGGACAGCTACGAGCAGTACTTC
TRBD2 NA 15 TRBJ2-1 TRBV9 CASSPLAGDFHEQFF TGTGCCAGCAGCCCCTTAGCGGGAGATTTCCATGAGCAGTTCTTC
NA many 16 TRBJ2-2 TRBV2 CASSAATTINTGELFF TGTGCCAGCAGTGCGGCCACCACTATCAACACCGGGGAGCTGTTTTTT
NA NA 16 TRBJ2-1 TRBV25-1 CASSEISGSSYNEQFF TGTGCCAGCAGTGAAATCTCGGGGAGCTCCTACAATGAGCAGTTCTTC